This TCR beta chain is from a study of OX40 agonist ivuxolimab in advanced cancers. The study, taken as a whole, reports: Blood T cells, both CD4+ and CD8+, expanded clonally by week 6 at 0.1 to 3.0 mg/kg. What antigens the expanded peripheral T cells recognized was never established.

As for this clone: What it binds is not known.

TCRdb's table, derived via immunoSEQ multiplex PCR, lists solely in-frame clones and lacks some. The sample yields tens of thousands of clones, approximately 84% seen once. This clonotype was sampled from an adult with an advanced solid tumor such as melanoma, head and neck, liver or kidney cancer. The source material was CD4+ or CD8+ T cells sorted from blood, sampled in a trial of the OX40 agonist ivuxolimab.

CDR3 protein: CASSPAAGREGYTF. The CDR3 bases are TGTGCCAGCTCACCAGCGGCAGGTCGAGAAGGCTACACCTTC. The chain combines TRBV18 with TRBJ1-2, with D uncertain. CDR3 length: 14 amino acids. With 2 bases removed from V and 8 bases from J, the gap between germline ends came to 15 bases. Per the germline V gene, CDR1 is KGHSH and CDR2 is LQKENI.